This T cell receptor (beta chain) was recorded in a study of CD8 T cells in Susac syndrome. V lost 6 bases, J lost 1 base, and 9 bases lay in between. The CDR3 is made up of 13 amino acids. The multiple sclerosis control cohort comprised treatment-naive individuals presenting with stable or active relapsing-remitting disease. Bulk CD8+ and CD4+ cells came from magnetic negative isolation; CD8+ TEMRA by FACS. Random hexamers were used to reverse transcribe the RNA input (0.5 to 1 ug). TCRdb re-analysed the immunoSEQ multiplex PCR reads in MiXCR, keeping a single row per CDR3 protein. The profile shows a few hundred thousand distinct CDR3 sequences, around 90% of them singletons.

The TCR was taken from a human donor with multiple sclerosis. The genes are TRBV12-3 or TRBV12-4 and TRBJ1-1; D is undetermined. Sequencing used CD8+ T cells from PBMCs. The CDR3 DNA reads TGTGCCAGCAGAAATCCAGGGAACACTGAAGCTTTCTTT. This encodes CASRNPGNTEAFF.